This T cell receptor beta chain appears in the sequencing data of a study of CD8 T cells in Susac syndrome. When the RNA was reverse transcribed, random hexamers were used with an input of roughly 0.45 to 1 ug. TCRdb processed the immunoSEQ multiplex PCR reads anew with MiXCR; each CDR3 protein has one entry. The sample has hundreds of thousands of distinct CDR3 sequences, approximately 95% seen once. The CDR3 loop spans 13 amino acids. V lost 5 bases to trimming and J lost 7 bases, with 9 bases between them. Germline assignment: CDR1 SEHNR and CDR2 FQNEAQ (reference sequence). The TCR comes from a human donor with multiple sclerosis. The chain employs TRBV7-9 and TRBJ1-6; no firm D call. Material for sequencing was CD4+ T cells from PBMCs. The CDR3 bases are TGTGCCAGCAGCCTACGACCCAATTCACCCCTCCACTTT. It codes for CASSLRPNSPLHF.